The 30 T cell receptor beta chains below all came from one sample that was sequenced in a study of blood T cell repertoires in COVID-19. Assay: immunoSEQ multiplex PCR; the TCRdb copy retains only in-frame clones and omits some. The table lists approximately 270,000 clones, roughly nine tenths of them singletons. The sequenced sample was peripheral blood. All receptors come from a man in his fifties or sixties with acute or convalescent COVID-19.

V is TRBV5-4 and J is TRBJ2-7; 9 bases align to TRBD1. Trimming at V came to 4 bases and at J to 5 bases, leaving 10 bases not matched to a gene. The CDR3 consists of 15 residues. The germline CDR1 and CDR2 sequences are SGHNT and YYREEE (reference sequence). This CDR3 is CASSGPGTGRDEQYF. The DNA for the CDR3 is TGTGCCAGCAGCGGACCAGGGACAGGGCGTGACGAGCAGTACTTC.

The chain couples TRBV28 to TRBJ2-7; TRBD1 matches at 10 bases. This CDR3 is built from 15 residues. V trimming: 5 bases; J trimming: 3 bases; junction bases outside the gene matches: 7. Germline loops: CDR1 MDHEN, CDR2 SYDVKM. Written as DNA, the CDR3 is TGTGCCAGCAGTCGCTCGGGACAGGGGCTCTACGAGCAGTACTTC. Translating gives CASSRSGQGLYEQYF.

The V call is TRBV10-3, the J call TRBJ2-7; 9 nucleotides agree with TRBD1. J gave up 2 bases and V 11 bases, and 7 bases lay outside the gene matches. CDR1 ENHRY and CDR2 SYGVKD come from the germline V gene. CDR3 size: 13 residues. CDR3 sequence: CAHQGDRAYEQYF. CDR3 coding DNA: TGTGCCCATCAGGGGGACAGGGCCTACGAGCAGTACTTC.

The rearrangement uses TRBV7-2 and TRBJ2-3; 11 bases fit TRBD2. Germline V lookup: CDR1 SGHTA, CDR2 FQGNSA. V trimming: 5 bases; J trimming: 0 bases; junction bases outside the gene matches: 10. The CDR3 loop spans 18 amino acids. The DNA of the CDR3 is TGTGCCAGCAGCAGTATAGCGGGGGGGAGATCTAGCACAGATACGCAGTATTTT. This translates into CASSSIAGGRSSTDTQYF.

The chain couples TRBV7-9 to TRBJ1-2; 7 bases match TRBD1. This CDR3 is built from 14 residues. Germline-derived CDR1 and CDR2 are SEHNR and FQNEAQ (reference sequence). The J segment lost 0 bases and the V segment lost 6 bases, leaving 4 bases of the junction unmatched. The CDR3 DNA reads TGTGCCAGCAGTCGTGACAGGGCTAACTATGGCTACACCTTC. This encodes CASSRDRANYGYTF.

V gene TRBV7-3 combines with J gene TRBJ2-1; D not certain. The CDR3 loop spans 15 amino acids. Between the trimmed V and J ends, which lost 0 bases and 0 bases, there was a span of 6 bases. In germline, CDR1 is SGHTA, CDR2 FQGTGA. The CDR3 reads CASSLTGDSYNEQFF. CDR3 DNA: TGTGCCAGCAGCTTAACCGGAGACTCCTACAATGAGCAGTTCTTC.

The chain couples TRBV5-6 to TRBJ2-1; D might be TRBD2 (6 bases). The CDR3 consists of 14 residues. Germline V gene data show CDR1 as SGHDT and CDR2 as YYEEEE. With 4 bases removed from V and 7 bases from J, the gap between germline ends came to 15 bases. The CDR3 reads CASSLRSGWNEQFF. Written as DNA, the CDR3 is TGTGCCAGCAGCCTCCGGAGCGGGTGGAATGAGCAGTTCTTC. The full variable domain, its missing parts supplied by reference TRBV5-6 and TRBJ2-1, is DAGVTQSPTHLIKTRGQQVTLRCSPKSGHDTVSWYQQALGQGPQFIFQYYEEEERQRGNFPDRFSGHQFPNYSSELNVNALLLGDSALYLCASSLRSGWNEQFFGPGTRLTVL.

This clone came up once. The chain has TRBV24-1 and TRBJ2-5, with D perhaps TRBD2 (5 bases). The CDR3 extends over 13 amino acids. The V gene's germline CDR1 is KGHDR and CDR2 SFDVKD. V lost 2 bases to trimming and J lost 7 bases, with 10 bases between them. The CDR3: CATSDSPGVTQYF. The CDR3 DNA follows: TGTGCCACCAGTGATTCTCCCGGGGTGACCCAGTACTTC.

The J gene is TRBJ2-5, the V gene TRBV20-1; D unresolved. CDR1 is DFQATT, CDR2 SNEGSKA, per germline (reference sequence). The CDR3 has 10 amino acids. With 5 bases removed from V and 3 bases from J, the gap between germline ends came to 4 bases. Written as DNA, the CDR3 is TGCAGTGCTTCTGAAGAGACCCAGTACTTC. This sequence encodes CSASEETQYF.

The V call is TRBV6-5, the J call TRBJ1-2; the D gene is possibly TRBD1 (5 bases). V lost 6 bases to trimming and J lost 4 bases, with 12 bases between them. Germline CDR1 reads MNHEY; CDR2 reads SVGAGI. CDR3 length: 13 amino acids. The CDR3 region has the DNA TGTGCCAGCAGGCGAGGGGAGGCCTATGGCTACACCTTC. Protein sequence: CASRRGEAYGYTF.

This clone has more than one count but fewer than ten. Other DNA sequences in the sample encode the same CDR3. The CDR3 DNA follows: TGTGCCAGCAGTGAAGTTGGGGGCTACACTGAAGCTTTCTTT. It specifies CASSEVGGYTEAFF. This chain links TRBV2 with TRBJ1-1, with a weak D call TRBD1 (6 bases). The germline V and J ends were trimmed by 1 base and 3 bases, with 9 bases remaining between them. This CDR3 comprises 14 residues. The germline CDR1 and CDR2 sequences are SNHLY and FYNNEI.

The rearrangement joins TRBV5-1 to TRBJ2-1, with 15 nucleotides matching TRBD2. The V segment lost 2 bases and the J segment 5 bases; nucleotides outside the gene matches: 5. The germline gives CDR1 SGHRS, CDR2 YFSETQ. This CDR3 comprises 17 residues. In DNA, the CDR3 is TGCGCCAGCAGCTTCTCCTGGACTAGCGGGGGGGACAATGAGCAGTTCTTC. The encoded protein is CASSFSWTSGGDNEQFF.

The J gene is TRBJ1-5, the V gene TRBV5-1; D ambiguous. This CDR3 contains 13 residues. V was pared by 0 bases and J by 4 bases, with 5 bases between. Germline V gene data show CDR1 as SGHRS and CDR2 as YFSETQ. The CDR3 loop reads CASSLGQNQPQHF. The CDR3 coding sequence is TGCGCCAGCAGCTTGGGACAAAATCAGCCCCAGCATTTT.

DNA for the CDR3: TGTGCCAGCAGTGAAGATCAGGGCTATCAGCCCCAGCATTTT. This codes for CASSEDQGYQPQHF. This chain uses TRBV6-1 with TRBJ1-5; D is perhaps TRBD1 (5 bases). The CDR3 loop spans 14 amino acids. Germline V gene data show CDR1 as MNHNS and CDR2 as SASEGT. The V and J ends lost 1 base and 5 bases respectively, with 9 bases between them.

The chain employs TRBV6-5 and TRBJ2-7, with D possibly TRBD2 on 6 matching bases. Germline CDR1 MNHEY, CDR2 SVGAGI. The ends were cut back, 10 bases at V and 0 bases at J, with 19 bases in the middle. The CDR3 contains 15 residues. CDR3: CATKPGGTVSYEQYF. The CDR3 DNA sequence: TGTGCCACCAAACCTGGGGGGACGGTCTCCTACGAGCAGTACTTC.

The chain is built from TRBV3-1 (or the pseudogene TRBV3-2) and TRBJ1-2; the D is unclear. The CDR3 loop spans 15 amino acids. The ends were cut back, 0 bases at V and 3 bases at J, with 11 bases in the middle. The germline CDR1 and CDR2 sequences are LGHDT and YNNKEL (reference sequence). In DNA, the CDR3 is TGTGCCAGCAGCCAAGACCTGGGAGGTTACTATGGCTACACCTTC. This sequence encodes CASSQDLGGYYGYTF.

The chain recombines TRBV7-2 with TRBJ1-3; no definite D call. Per germline, CDR1 SGHTA and CDR2 FQGNSA. V lost 1 base and J 3 bases, leaving 7 bases between the germline ends. The CDR3 has 14 residues. The CDR3 region has the DNA TGTGCCAGCAGCTTAGGTCGGGATGGAAACACCATATATTTT. The encoded protein is CASSLGRDGNTIYF.

The rearrangement uses TRBV6-2 or TRBV6-3 and TRBJ2-1, with 7 bases lining up with TRBD2. Germline V lookup: CDR1 MNHEY, CDR2 SVGEGT. With 4 bases clipped from V and 0 bases from J, the junction kept 15 bases outside the gene matches. The CDR3 covers 19 residues. CDR3 amino acids: CASSSDTGRRGSSYNEQFF. CDR3 DNA sequence: TGTGCCAGCAGTTCCGACACTGGGCGGCGGGGGAGCTCCTACAATGAGCAGTTCTTC.

This chain connects TRBV19 to TRBJ2-7, with 8 nucleotides matching TRBD1. V trimming: 4 bases; J trimming: 4 bases; junction bases outside the gene matches: 6. The CDR3 length is 14 residues. Looked up from germline, CDR1 is LNHDA and CDR2 is SQIVND (reference sequence). CDR3 region: CASSRGDRTYEQYF. The CDR3 coding sequence is TGTGCCAGTAGTAGAGGGGACAGGACTTACGAGCAGTACTTC.

This clone showed up just a few times. CDR3 DNA sequence: TGTGCCAGCAGCTTAGGGACGGGAAAGGGAGAAAAACTGTTTTTT. It specifies CASSLGTGKGEKLFF. V is TRBV7-9 and J is TRBJ1-4; D gene unclear. Per germline, CDR1 SEHNR and CDR2 FQNEAQ (reference sequence). Between the trimmed V and J ends, which lost 1 base and 8 bases, there was a span of 14 bases. The CDR3 is made up of 15 amino acids.

The table lists this clone with a count of one. The rearrangement links TRBV11-2 to TRBJ1-2; 8 bases are a match to TRBD1. Unmatched junction bases numbered 8, after V lost 0 bases and J lost 8 bases. Germline CDR1 is SGHAT and CDR2 is FQNNGV. The CDR3 is 15 residues long. CDR3 in amino acids: CASSLEPRGRGGYTF. CDR3 nucleotides: TGTGCCAGCAGCTTAGAACCCAGGGGGCGCGGAGGCTACACCTTC.

V gene TRBV7-6 combines with J gene TRBJ2-5; possibly TRBD2 for D (5 bases). CDR1 is SGHVS, CDR2 FNYEAQ, per germline. The CDR3 contains 21 residues. The V end lost 7 bases, the J end lost 2 bases, and 35 bases lay between the germline ends. The CDR3 protein is CASTQPREPSPYPHSQETQYF. The CDR3 DNA is TGTGCCAGCACCCAACCTAGGGAGCCGAGCCCCTATCCCCACTCGCAAGAGACCCAGTACTTC.

V and J are TRBV6-6 and TRBJ2-3; 11 positions agree with TRBD2. The CDR3 runs 19 residues. Germline V gene data show CDR1 as MNHNY and CDR2 as SVGAGI (reference sequence). Unmatched junction bases numbered 13, after V lost 5 bases and J lost 0 bases. This CDR3 is CASSPLASGGPASTDTQYF. CDR3 sequence (DNA): TGTGCCAGCAGTCCCCTAGCTAGCGGGGGGCCCGCCAGCACAGATACGCAGTATTTT.

The chain couples TRBV20-1 to TRBJ2-3; the D gene is possibly TRBD1 (5 bases). CDR1 is DFQATT and CDR2 is SNEGSKA in the germline V gene (reference sequence). CDR3 length: 11 residues. V gave up 6 bases and J gave up 5 bases, with 9 bases separating them. CDR3 sequence reads: CSANRGDTQYF. The CDR3 coding sequence is TGCAGTGCCAATAGGGGAGATACGCAGTATTTT.

The rearrangement joins TRBV2 to TRBJ1-5, with TRBD1 as a possible D gene (5 bases). V shed 6 bases and J shed 3 bases, with 12 bases lying between them. Germline loops: CDR1 SNHLY, CDR2 FYNNEI. This CDR3 has 14 residues. The CDR3 region is CASSQGRDNQPQHF. The CDR3 bases are TGTGCCAGCAGCCAAGGCAGGGACAATCAGCCCCAGCATTTT. Filled out from reference TRBV2 and TRBJ1-5, the complete variable domain reads EPEVTQTPSHQVTQMGQEVILRCVPISNHLYFYWYRQILGQKVEFLVSFYNNEISEKSEIFDDQFSVERPDGSNFTLKIRSTKLEDSAMYFCASSQGRDNQPQHFGDGTRLSIL.

The chain uses TRBV6-1 and TRBJ1-1; possible D gene TRBD1, 6 bases. Germline CDR1 is MNHNS and CDR2 is SASEGT. The CDR3 is made up of 16 amino acids. The V gene lost 1 base and the J gene lost 3 bases, with 15 bases spanning the gap. CDR3 sequence (DNA): TGTGCCAGCAGTGAAGAGAGGGACACCCACGACACTGAAGCTTTCTTT. As protein: CASSEERDTHDTEAFF.

This sequence joins TRBV5-5 and TRBJ2-1; no firm D call. The V gene's germline CDR1 is SGHKS and CDR2 YYEKEE (reference sequence). This CDR3 spans 11 amino acids. The germline V and J ends were trimmed by 1 base and 7 bases, with 3 bases remaining between them. The CDR3 DNA sequence: TGTGCCAGCAGCTTGCTTAATGAGCAGTTCTTC. The encoded protein is CASSLLNEQFF.

The chain links TRBV9 to TRBJ1-6, with 9 bases matching TRBD1. CDR3 length equals 15 residues. J was trimmed by 9 bases and V by 0 bases; bases with no gene match: 4. From germline, CDR1 is SGDLS and CDR2 YYNGEE. The CDR3: CASSVAGTGFSPLHF. The CDR3 coding sequence is TGTGCCAGCAGCGTAGCTGGGACAGGGTTTTCACCCCTCCACTTT. Complete variable domain (other parts from reference TRBV9 and TRBJ1-6): DSGVTQTPKHLITATGQRVTLRCSPRSGDLSVYWYQQSLDQGLQFLIQYYNGEERAKGNILERFSAQQFPDLHSELNLSSLELGDSALYFCASSVAGTGFSPLHFGNGTRLTVT.

The V gene is TRBV5-4, the J gene TRBJ1-1; D gene ambiguous. This CDR3 is 14 amino acids long. Trimming shortened V by 3 bases and J by 2 bases, and 11 bases separated the two germline ends. Per germline, CDR1 SGHNT and CDR2 YYREEE (reference sequence). CDR3 DNA: TGTGCCAGCAGCTCTGGACTGACTAACACTGAAGCTTTCTTT. Amino acid sequence: CASSSGLTNTEAFF.

The chain joins TRBV5-1 to TRBJ2-1, with TRBD1 as a possible D gene (6 bases). The CDR3 loop spans 16 amino acids. Trimming shortened V by 0 bases and J by 0 bases, and 10 bases separated the two germline ends. The germline gives CDR1 SGHRS, CDR2 YFSETQ. CDR3 amino acids: CASSLATGYSYNEQFF. The CDR3 region has the DNA TGCGCCAGCAGCTTGGCGACAGGATACTCCTACAATGAGCAGTTCTTC.